A single count supports the clone carrying this T cell receptor beta chain. This CDR3 region has 17 residues. Trimming removed 1 base from V and 0 bases from J, with 13 bases in between. These data come from a study of Graves' ophthalmopathy and Graves' hyperthyroidism. Beta-chain TCR CDR3 regions were amplified from RNA transcripts. Amplification began with first-round RT-PCR using HTBI primers, then second-round multiplex PCR was performed. TCRdb called the multiplex PCR reads again in MiXCR, with one record for every CDR3 protein. The sample comprises about 370,000 distinct CDR3 sequences, about 18% of which are singletons, and 2.4% rests with the top ten.

Sequenced: peripheral blood. This receptor was obtained from an adult woman with stable Graves' hyperthyroidism. This rearrangement joins TRBV12-3 or TRBV12-4 to TRBJ1-5, with D uncertain. CDR3 bases: TGTGCCAGCAGTTTAGGTTCATGGGGTTATAGCAATCAGCCCCAGCATTTT. Protein: CASSLGSWGYSNQPQHF.